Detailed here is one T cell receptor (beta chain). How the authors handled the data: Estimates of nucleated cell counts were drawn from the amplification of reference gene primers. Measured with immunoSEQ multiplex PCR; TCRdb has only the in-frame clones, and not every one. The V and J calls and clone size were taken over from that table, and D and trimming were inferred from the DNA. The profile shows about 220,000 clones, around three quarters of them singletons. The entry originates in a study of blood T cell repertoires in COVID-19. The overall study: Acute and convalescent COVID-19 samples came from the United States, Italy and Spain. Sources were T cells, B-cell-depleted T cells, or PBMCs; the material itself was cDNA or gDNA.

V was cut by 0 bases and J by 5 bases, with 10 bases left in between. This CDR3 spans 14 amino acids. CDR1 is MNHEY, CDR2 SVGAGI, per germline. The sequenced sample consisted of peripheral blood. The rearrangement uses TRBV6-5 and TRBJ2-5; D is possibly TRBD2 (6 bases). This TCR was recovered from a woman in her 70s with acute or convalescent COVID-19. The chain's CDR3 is CASSYSGGEETQYF. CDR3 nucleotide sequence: TGTGCCAGCAGTTACTCCGGGGGTGAGGAGACCCAGTACTTC.